Below are 32 T cell receptor beta chains sequenced from a single sample in a study of early T cells in non-severe SARS-CoV-2 infection. TCRdb passed the 5' RACE reads through MiXCR, listing each CDR3 protein once. In the table there are about 97,000 distinct CDR3 sequences, roughly 9.6% of which are singletons. The material was whole blood, obtained at baseline. All receptors come from an adult who was a healthcare worker with PCR-confirmed SARS-CoV-2 infection or an uninfected control (not recorded which).

This clonotype has just a few counts. This chain links TRBV5-6 with TRBJ1-6, with TRBD1 matching over 9 bases. J lost 8 bases, V lost 4 bases, and 10 bases had no gene match. From germline, CDR1 is SGHDT and CDR2 YYEEEE. The CDR3 covers 16 residues. The DNA of the CDR3 is TGTGCCAGCAGCCCTGGGACAGGGAGGGTTGATTCACCCCTCCACTTT. Translation: CASSPGTGRVDSPLHF. The variable domain in full, with the rest retrieved from reference TRBV5-6 and TRBJ1-6, is DAGVTQSPTHLIKTRGQQVTLRCSPKSGHDTVSWYQQALGQGPQFIFQYYEEEERQRGNFPDRFSGHQFPNYSSELNVNALLLGDSALYLCASSPGTGRVDSPLHFGNGTRLTVT.

The V and J genes are TRBV6-2 or TRBV6-3 and TRBJ1-1, with 7 bases identical to TRBD1. CDR1 and CDR2 from the germline V gene are MNHEY and SVGEGT. This CDR3 has 13 residues. With 6 bases clipped from V and 2 bases from J, the junction kept 3 bases outside the gene matches. The CDR3 nucleotides read TGTGCCAGCAGCAAGGGGGCAAACACTGAAGCTTTCTTT. Residues: CASSKGANTEAFF.

This clonotype appeared many times. The chain employs TRBV7-6 and TRBJ2-6, with D tentatively TRBD1 (6 bases). Trimming removed 3 bases at V and 0 bases at J, with 12 bases between. The CDR3 covers 17 residues. In germline, CDR1 is SGHVS, CDR2 FNYEAQ. CDR3 in amino acids: CASSFDRPSSGANVLTF. CDR3 nucleotides: TGTGCCAGCAGCTTTGACAGGCCGAGCTCTGGGGCCAACGTCCTGACTTTC. Full variable domain (missing parts from reference TRBV7-6 and TRBJ2-6): GAGVSQSPRYKVTKRGQDVALRCDPISGHVSLYWYRQALGQGPEFLTYFNYEAQQDKSGLPNDRFSAERPEGSISTLTIQRTEQRDSAMYRCASSFDRPSSGANVLTFGAGSRLTVL.

This clonotype was seen more than once but under ten times. The chain links TRBV6-6 to TRBJ2-7; 11 bases fit TRBD1. Germline CDR1 and CDR2: MNHNY and SVGAGI (reference sequence). The ends lost 0 bases at V and 4 bases at J; junction bases unmatched: 2. The CDR3 sequence is 15 residues long. CDR3 sequence reads: CASSYSGTGGYEQYF. The CDR3 nucleotides are TGTGCCAGCAGTTACTCAGGGACAGGGGGATACGAGCAGTACTTC.

CDR3 amino acids: CASSPTPTASTDTQYF. CDR3 DNA: TGCGCCAGCAGCCCAACTCCGACAGCTAGCACAGATACGCAGTATTTT. The J gene is TRBJ2-3, the V gene TRBV5-1, with TRBD1 as a possible D gene (5 bases). The CDR3 loop spans 16 amino acids. Trimming took off 4 bases at V and 0 bases at J, with 15 bases between the two ends. The V gene's germline CDR1 is SGHRS and CDR2 YFSETQ.

This sequence joins TRBV3-1 and TRBJ1-4; perhaps TRBD1 as D (5 bases). The germline V and J ends were trimmed by 10 bases and 4 bases, with 16 bases remaining between them. CDR3 length: 14 amino acids. The germline CDR1 and CDR2 sequences are LGHDT and YNNKEL (reference sequence). The CDR3 DNA reads TGTGCCACCACGCCGACAGCGCGTAATGAAAAACTGTTTTTT. This codes for CATTPTARNEKLFF.

This clonotype was found many times. DNA for the CDR3: TGTGCCAGCAGCCCAACAGGGGTCCCTAATGAAAAACTGTTTTTT. Its protein product is CASSPTGVPNEKLFF. The chain combines TRBV7-2 with TRBJ1-4, with 7 bases fitting TRBD1. Trimming took 5 bases from V and 3 from J; bases not matched to a gene: 6. Germline V gives CDR1 SGHTA, CDR2 FQGNSA. This CDR3 is built from 15 residues.

At least ten counts were recorded for this clonotype. This chain joins TRBV12-3 or TRBV12-4 and TRBJ2-1, with TRBD2 matching 9 bases. With V trimmed by 2 bases and J by 6 bases, 5 bases remained unmatched. This CDR3 spans 15 amino acids. CDR3 nucleotide sequence: TGTGCCAGCAGTTTACTAGCGGGGAACCTCAATGAGCAGTTCTTC. This encodes CASSLLAGNLNEQFF.

This clonotype has at least ten counts. The chain links TRBV19 to TRBJ1-5, with TRBD1 as a possible D gene (6 bases). The germline CDR1 and CDR2 sequences are LNHDA and SQIVND (reference sequence). CDR3 length: 16 residues. The ends were cut back, 2 bases at V and 9 bases at J, with 20 bases in the middle. CDR3 DNA sequence: TGTGCCAGTAGTATATCGGGACACGCTCTCTCATCGCCCCAGCATTTT. It is translated as CASSISGHALSSPQHF. Using reference TRBV19 and TRBJ1-5 for the parts outside the CDR3, the full variable domain is DGGITQSPKYLFRKEGQNVTLSCEQNLNHDAMYWYRQDPGQGLRLIYYSQIVNDFQKGDIAEGYSVSREKKESFPLTVTSAQKNPTAFYLCASSISGHALSSPQHFGDGTRLSIL.

The CDR3 DNA reads as TGCAGTGCTAGAGCTCTGACCGAAAACACCATATATTTT. It codes for CSARALTENTIYF. The rearrangement uses TRBV20-1 and TRBJ1-3; no reliable D call. This CDR3 spans 13 amino acids. Germline V gene lookup returns CDR1 DFQATT and CDR2 SNEGSKA (reference sequence). The V end lost 1 base, the J end lost 6 bases, and 10 bases lay between the germline ends.

This clonotype occurred a few times. The rearrangement links TRBV4-1 to TRBJ2-1; possible D gene TRBD1, 5 bases. V lost 3 bases, J lost 5 bases, and 20 bases lay in between. CDR1 is MGHRA, CDR2 YSYEKL, per germline. The CDR3 spans 17 residues. CDR3 nucleotide sequence: TGCGCCAGCAGCCACTCACCAAGGGGAACATCGAACAATGAGCAGTTCTTC. Translation gives CASSHSPRGTSNNEQFF.

This clonotype was found a few times. This rearrangement joins TRBV7-9 to TRBJ2-3; 14 bases map to TRBD2. CDR1 and CDR2 (germline): SEHNR, FQNEAQ (reference sequence). This CDR3 is 17 amino acids long. V lost 5 bases, J lost 5 bases, and 9 bases stayed unmatched. CDR3 in amino acids: CASSPSTSGGAIDTQYF. The CDR3 coding sequence is TGTGCCAGCAGCCCTTCGACTAGCGGGGGGGCCATAGATACGCAGTATTTT.

The table lists this clonotype with many counts. CDR3 sequence (DNA): TGCGCCAGCAGTGCAATATGGGACAGGCGAAAAAACATTCAGTACTTC. Translation gives CASSAIWDRRKNIQYF. This chain links TRBV4-1 with TRBJ2-4; TRBD1 agrees at 8 bases. Trimming removed 6 bases from V and 4 bases from J; junction bases left unmatched: 11. The CDR3 loop spans 16 amino acids. Germline loops: CDR1 MGHRA, CDR2 YSYEKL.

This clonotype was seen a handful of times. A junction end diverges from the germline sequence, so it may reflect a read error. The DNA for the CDR3 is TGCAGTGCTGCGCCGGGACCAAATTCACCCCTGCACTTT. It yields the protein CSAAPGPNSPLHF. The gene calls are TRBV20-1 and TRBJ1-6, with D maybe TRBD1 (5 bases). CDR1 is DFQATT, CDR2 SNEGSKA, per germline (reference sequence). The CDR3 covers 13 residues.

This clonotype has ten or more counts. The chain links TRBV7-2 to TRBJ2-7, with TRBD2 as a possible D gene (6 bases). The germline V and J ends were trimmed by 5 bases and 5 bases, with 16 bases remaining between them. Looked up from germline, CDR1 is SGHTA and CDR2 is FQGNSA. The CDR3 contains 14 residues. The CDR3 DNA is TGTGCCAGCAGCGAAGTCGCTAGCGTCAACGAGCAGTACTTC. Its translation: CASSEVASVNEQYF. The full variable domain, with the rest looked up from reference TRBV7-2 and TRBJ2-7, is GAGVSQSPSNKVTEKGKDVELRCDPISGHTALYWYRQSLGQGLEFLIYFQGNSAPDKSGLPSDRFSAERTGGSVSTLTIQRTQQEDSAVYLCASSEVASVNEQYFGPGTRLTVT.

The chain links TRBV27 to TRBJ2-3; TRBD1 is a possible D gene (6 bases). CDR1 is MNHEY, CDR2 SMNVEV, per germline (reference sequence). The V end was cut by 6 bases, the J end by 2 bases, with 15 bases between. There are 15 residues in the CDR3. The CDR3 sequence is CASSSRDKHTDTQYF. In DNA, the CDR3 is TGTGCCAGCAGCTCCCGGGACAAACACACAGATACGCAGTATTTT.

V gene TRBV9 combines with J gene TRBJ1-5; the D is unclear. Trimming removed 0 bases at V and 12 bases at J, with 13 bases between. This CDR3 contains 13 residues. The germline V gene encodes CDR1 SGDLS and CDR2 YYNGEE. The CDR3 protein is CASSVGTRGDQHF. The CDR3 region has the DNA TGTGCCAGCAGCGTAGGAACAAGAGGAGACCAGCATTTT.

This clonotype showed up just a few times. The chain joins TRBV6-2 or TRBV6-3 to TRBJ2-7; maybe TRBD2 (5 bases). The CDR3 runs 16 residues. V lost 4 bases, J lost 0 bases, and 16 bases lay in between. Germline CDR1 and CDR2: MNHEY and SVGEGT. The CDR3 spells CASSSLRVGSSYEQYF. The CDR3 region has the DNA TGTGCCAGCAGTTCCCTCCGGGTGGGGAGCTCCTACGAGCAGTACTTC.

The genes are TRBV5-8 and TRBJ1-5; no definite D call. Germline CDR1 and CDR2: SGHTS and YDEGEE. Trimming left V 3 bases short and J 4 bases short, with 17 bases between. The CDR3 is 16 amino acids. CDR3 protein: CASSSVLGVGNQPQHF. The DNA of the CDR3 is TGTGCCAGCAGCTCTGTGTTGGGCGTAGGGAATCAGCCCCAGCATTTT. Combining the CDR3 with reference TRBV5-8 and TRBJ1-5 gives the whole variable domain EAGVTQSPTHLIKTRGQQATLRCSPISGHTSVYWYQQALGLGLQFLLWYDEGEERNRGNFPPRFSGRQFPNYSSELNVNALELEDSALYLCASSSVLGVGNQPQHFGDGTRLSIL.

Many counts were recorded for this clonotype. In DNA, the CDR3 is TGTGCCAGCAGCTTTCGTGGCCAGAGCACAGATACGCAGTATTTT. This codes for CASSFRGQSTDTQYF. The V call is TRBV7-2, the J call TRBJ2-3, with unresolved D. The CDR3 covers 15 residues. The germline V and J ends were trimmed by 3 bases and 0 bases, with 10 bases remaining between them. The V gene's germline CDR1 is SGHTA and CDR2 FQGNSA.

The V gene is TRBV20-1, the J gene TRBJ2-3, with D maybe TRBD2 (6 bases). Germline V gives CDR1 DFQATT, CDR2 SNEGSKA (reference sequence). The ends were cut back, 3 bases at V and 5 bases at J, with 12 bases in the middle. The CDR3 has 13 amino acids. DNA for the CDR3: TGCAGTGCTAGCCGGCTAGCGATAGATACGCAGTATTTT. The encoded protein is CSASRLAIDTQYF.

The chain combines TRBV27 with TRBJ2-2; 7 positions match TRBD1. This CDR3 region has 17 residues. Germline V gene lookup returns CDR1 MNHEY and CDR2 SMNVEV (reference sequence). J lost 6 bases, V lost 3 bases, and 13 bases had no gene match. The CDR3, as DNA: TGTGCCAGCAGTTTGACAGGGTTGCCATCGGTGGCCGGGGAGCTGTTTTTT. This gives the protein CASSLTGLPSVAGELFF.

J is TRBJ1-3 and V is TRBV30; D unclear. V was shortened by 1 base and J by 2 bases, with 6 bases between the two germline ends. Germline V gene data show CDR1 as GTSNPN and CDR2 as SVGIG (reference sequence). CDR3 size: 13 residues. The CDR3 coding sequence is TGTGCCTGGAGTGAGGGAACTGGAAACACCATATATTTT. Amino acid sequence: CAWSEGTGNTIYF.

This clonotype was observed many times. The rearrangement links TRBV20-1 to TRBJ2-7; 7 bases are a match to TRBD2. Germline trimming cut 2 bases from V and 3 bases from J; bases unmatched to any gene: 7. This CDR3 spans 14 amino acids. The germline V gene has CDR1 DFQATT and CDR2 SNEGSKA (reference sequence). CDR3 loop: CSARRLAEDYEQYF. CDR3 in DNA: TGCAGTGCTAGACGACTAGCTGAGGACTACGAGCAGTACTTC.

The chain links TRBV5-1 to TRBJ2-7; TRBD1 matches at 7 bases. Germline V gene sequence: CDR1 SGHRS, CDR2 YFSETQ. CDR3 length: 14 amino acids. CDR3 coding DNA: TGCGCAACCAGACAGGGCCCTGGCACCTACGAGCAGTACTTC. Translated: CATRQGPGTYEQYF.

This clonotype has a handful of counts. V usage is TRBV29-1 and J usage is TRBJ2-1, with TRBD1 identical over 7 bases. Germline assignment: CDR1 SQVTM and CDR2 ANQGSEA. V was pared by 3 bases and J by 5 bases, with 4 bases of the junction left unmatched. This CDR3 region has 13 residues. CDR3 sequence: CSVDSGGNNEQFF. DNA of the CDR3: TGCAGCGTTGATTCAGGGGGTAACAATGAGCAGTTCTTC.

V is TRBV16 and J is TRBJ2-1; D may be TRBD2 (6 bases). V shed 4 bases and J shed 13 bases, with 17 bases lying between them. Germline values: CDR1 KGHSY, CDR2 FQNENV. This CDR3 contains 13 residues. The CDR3 nucleotides read TGTGCCAGCAGCCCGGAGGGGCAGGGCCGCCAGTTCTTC. It specifies CASSPEGQGRQFF.

The chain has TRBV6-6 and TRBJ2-7; TRBD2 is a possible D gene (6 bases). The CDR3 runs 15 residues. Trimming pared 0 bases from V and 3 bases from J, leaving 12 bases between. Germline CDR1 reads MNHNY; CDR2 reads SVGAGI (reference sequence). The CDR3 sequence is CASSYSPRTNYEQYF. The CDR3 bases are TGTGCCAGCAGTTACTCCCCTCGGACTAACTACGAGCAGTACTTC.

This clonotype was counted only a few times. The rearrangement joins TRBV20-1 to TRBJ1-6, with 7 bases that match TRBD1. This CDR3 is built from 14 residues. After removal of 1 base from V and 10 bases from J, the junction contained 7 bases not matched to a gene. Germline CDR1 reads DFQATT; CDR2 reads SNEGSKA (reference sequence). In nucleotides, the CDR3 is TGCAGTGCTAGAGTTGGGCAGGGGGGCTCACCCCTCCACTTT. Translation: CSARVGQGGSPLHF.

The genes are TRBV5-1 and TRBJ2-1, with TRBD1 matching over 7 bases. The CDR3 is 15 amino acids. Per the germline V gene, CDR1 is SGHRS and CDR2 is YFSETQ. The trim removed 3 bases at V and 4 bases at J, leaving 7 bases unmatched. The CDR3 region is CASSSPGQPYNEQFF. CDR3 DNA sequence: TGCGCCAGCAGCTCACCGGGACAGCCATACAATGAGCAGTTCTTC.

This chain links TRBV27 with TRBJ1-4; possible D gene TRBD1, 5 bases. Trimming shortened V by 4 bases and J by 5 bases, and 11 bases separated the two germline ends. CDR1 and CDR2 (germline): MNHEY, SMNVEV (reference sequence). The CDR3 covers 14 residues. The chain's CDR3 is CASSSGLQNEKLFF. The DNA of the CDR3 is TGTGCCAGCAGTTCGGGACTCCAAAATGAAAAACTGTTTTTT.

This clonotype has a handful of counts. This chain joins TRBV25-1 and TRBJ2-3, with D perhaps TRBD2 (6 bases). In germline, CDR1 is MGHDK, CDR2 SYGVNS. V lost 5 bases, J lost 5 bases, and 11 bases lay in between. The CDR3 has 13 residues. The CDR3 DNA sequence: TGTGCCAGCAGTTTTCTGGAGGGAGATACGCAGTATTTT. This encodes CASSFLEGDTQYF. The whole variable domain, filled in from reference TRBV25-1 and TRBJ2-3, reads EADIYQTPRYLVIGTGKKITLECSQTMGHDKMYWYQQDPGMELHLIHYSYGVNSTEKGDLSSESTVSRIRTEHFPLTLESARPSHTSQYLCASSFLEGDTQYFGPGTRLTVL.